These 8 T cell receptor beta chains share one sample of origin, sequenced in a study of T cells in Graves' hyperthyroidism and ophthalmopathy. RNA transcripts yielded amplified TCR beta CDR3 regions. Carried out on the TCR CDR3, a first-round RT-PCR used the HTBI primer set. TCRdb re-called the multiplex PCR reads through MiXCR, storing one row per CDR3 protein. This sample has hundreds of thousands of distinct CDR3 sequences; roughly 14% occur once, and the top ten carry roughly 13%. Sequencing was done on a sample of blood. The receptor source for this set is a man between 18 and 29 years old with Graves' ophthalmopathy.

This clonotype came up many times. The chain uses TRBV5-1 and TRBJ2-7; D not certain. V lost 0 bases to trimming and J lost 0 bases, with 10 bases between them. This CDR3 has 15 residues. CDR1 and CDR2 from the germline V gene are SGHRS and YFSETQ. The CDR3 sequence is CASSLAAGDSYEQYF. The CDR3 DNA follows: TGCGCCAGCAGCTTGGCGGCCGGCGACTCCTACGAGCAGTACTTC.

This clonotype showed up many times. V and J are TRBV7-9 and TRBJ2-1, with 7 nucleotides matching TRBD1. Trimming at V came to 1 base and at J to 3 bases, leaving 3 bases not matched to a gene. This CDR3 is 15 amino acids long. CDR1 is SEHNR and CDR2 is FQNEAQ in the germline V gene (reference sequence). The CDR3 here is CASSLGGTVYNEQFF. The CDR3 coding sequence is TGTGCCAGCAGCTTAGGTGGGACAGTCTACAATGAGCAGTTCTTC.

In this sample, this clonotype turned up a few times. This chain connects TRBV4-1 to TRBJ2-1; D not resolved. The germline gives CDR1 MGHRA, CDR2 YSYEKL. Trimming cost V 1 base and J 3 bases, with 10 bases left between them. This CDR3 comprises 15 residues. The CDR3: CASSQGPDLYNEQFF. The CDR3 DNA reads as TGCGCCAGCAGCCAAGGCCCGGACCTCTACAATGAGCAGTTCTTC.

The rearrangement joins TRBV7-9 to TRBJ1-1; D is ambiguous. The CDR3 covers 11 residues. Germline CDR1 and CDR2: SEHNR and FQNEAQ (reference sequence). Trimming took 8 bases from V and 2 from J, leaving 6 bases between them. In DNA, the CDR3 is TGTGCCAGCTGCAAAAACACTGAAGCTTTCTTT. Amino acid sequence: CASCKNTEAFF. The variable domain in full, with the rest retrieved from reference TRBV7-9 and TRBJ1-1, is DTGVSQNPRHKITKRGQNVTFRCDPISEHNRLYWYRQTLGQGPEFLTYFQNEAQLEKSRLLSDRFSAERPKGSFSTLEIQRTEQGDSAMYLCASCKNTEAFFGQGTRLTVV.

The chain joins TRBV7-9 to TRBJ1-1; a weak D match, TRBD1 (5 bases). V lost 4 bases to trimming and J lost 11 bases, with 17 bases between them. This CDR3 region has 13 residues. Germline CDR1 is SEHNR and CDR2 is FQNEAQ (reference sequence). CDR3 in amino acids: CASSSGTAEAAFF. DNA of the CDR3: TGTGCCAGCAGCTCTGGGACGGCAGAAGCGGCTTTCTTT. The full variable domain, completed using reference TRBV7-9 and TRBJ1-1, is DTGVSQNPRHKITKRGQNVTFRCDPISEHNRLYWYRQTLGQGPEFLTYFQNEAQLEKSRLLSDRFSAERPKGSFSTLEIQRTEQGDSAMYLCASSSGTAEAAFFGQGTRLTVV.

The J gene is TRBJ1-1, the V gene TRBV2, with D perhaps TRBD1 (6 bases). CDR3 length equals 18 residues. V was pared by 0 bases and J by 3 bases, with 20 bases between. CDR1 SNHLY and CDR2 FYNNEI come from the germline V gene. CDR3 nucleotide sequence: TGTGCCAGCAGTGAAGCGGTCAGTGGGGGGCGCTGGGACACTGAAGCTTTCTTT. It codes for CASSEAVSGGRWDTEAFF. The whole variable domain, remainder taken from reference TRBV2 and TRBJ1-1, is EPEVTQTPSHQVTQMGQEVILRCVPISNHLYFYWYRQILGQKVEFLVSFYNNEISEKSEIFDDQFSVERPDGSNFTLKIRSTKLEDSAMYFCASSEAVSGGRWDTEAFFGQGTRLTVV.

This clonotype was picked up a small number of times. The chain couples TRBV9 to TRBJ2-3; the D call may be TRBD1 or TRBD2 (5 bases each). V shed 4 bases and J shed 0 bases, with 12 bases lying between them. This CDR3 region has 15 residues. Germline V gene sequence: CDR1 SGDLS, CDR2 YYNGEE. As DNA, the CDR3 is TGTGCCAGCAGCACCGGGACCTCTAGCACAGATACGCAGTATTTT. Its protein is CASSTGTSSTDTQYF.

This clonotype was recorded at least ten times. CDR3 nucleotide sequence: TGTGCCACCAGTGCAGGGACAAGCAATCAGCCCCAGCATTTT. Protein product: CATSAGTSNQPQHF. The chain is built from TRBV24-1 and TRBJ1-5; the D gene is possibly TRBD1 (6 bases). The CDR3 is 14 residues long. Trimming left V 5 bases short and J 1 base short, with 8 bases between. Germline loops: CDR1 KGHDR, CDR2 SFDVKD.